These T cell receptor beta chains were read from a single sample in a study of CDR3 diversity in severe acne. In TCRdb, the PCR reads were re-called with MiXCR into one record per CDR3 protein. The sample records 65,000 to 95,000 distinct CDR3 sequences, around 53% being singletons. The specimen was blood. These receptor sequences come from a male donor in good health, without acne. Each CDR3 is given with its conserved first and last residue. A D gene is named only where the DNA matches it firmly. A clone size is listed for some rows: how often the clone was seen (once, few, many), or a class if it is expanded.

cdr3_aa: CACSLVVGGTEAFF; cdr3_nt: TGTGCCTGCAGCTTAGTAGTAGGTGGGACTGAAGCTTTCTTT; clone_size: .; j_call: TRBJ1-1; v_call: TRBV7-9; d_call: .
cdr3_aa: CASSLGQGESGFF; cdr3_nt: TGTGCCAGCAGCCTCGGACAGGGCGAGTCAGGTTTCTTT; clone_size: few; j_call: TRBJ1-1; v_call: TRBV7-9; d_call: TRBD1
cdr3_aa: CASGLRGEGGYTF; cdr3_nt: TGTGCTAGTGGTTTAAGGGGGGAAGGTGGCTACACCTTC; clone_size: .; j_call: TRBJ1-2; v_call: TRBV12-5; d_call: .
cdr3_aa: CASSTHRQGLDYGYTF; cdr3_nt: TGTGCCAGCAGTACGCATCGACAGGGTTTAGACTATGGCTACACCTTC; clone_size: .; j_call: TRBJ1-2; v_call: TRBV10-3; d_call: TRBD1
cdr3_aa: CATSRPLAGVETQYF; cdr3_nt: TGTGCCACCAGCAGACCCTTAGCGGGAGTGGAGACCCAGTACTTC; clone_size: few; j_call: TRBJ2-5; v_call: TRBV15; d_call: TRBD2
cdr3_aa: CASSRGQGAYEQYF; cdr3_nt: TGTGCCAGCAGCCGTGGACAAGGTGCCTACGAGCAGTACTTC; clone_size: .; j_call: TRBJ2-7; v_call: TRBV11-3; d_call: .
cdr3_aa: CASSAGEHSNQPQHF; cdr3_nt: TGTGCCAGCAGTGCCGGGGAGCATAGCAATCAGCCCCAGCATTTT; clone_size: .; j_call: TRBJ1-5; v_call: TRBV27; d_call: .
cdr3_aa: CASSPTTDTQYF; cdr3_nt: TGTGCCAGCAGCCCGACTACAGATACGCAGTATTTT; clone_size: once; j_call: TRBJ2-3; v_call: TRBV7-2; d_call: .
cdr3_aa: CASRQTVLSSNEQFF; cdr3_nt: TGTGCCAGCAGGCAGACAGTTCTGAGTAGTAATGAGCAGTTCTTC; clone_size: many; j_call: TRBJ2-1; v_call: TRBV6-4; d_call: .
cdr3_aa: CSAREPSGGANVLTF; cdr3_nt: TGCAGTGCTAGAGAACCTAGCGGGGGGGCCAACGTCCTGACTTTC; clone_size: .; j_call: TRBJ2-6; v_call: TRBV20-1; d_call: TRBD2
cdr3_aa: CASSPYRDGRSGNRPQHF; cdr3_nt: TGTGCCAGCAGCCCGTACCGGGACGGGAGGTCGGGCAATCGGCCCCAGCATTTT; clone_size: .; j_call: TRBJ1-5; v_call: TRBV19; d_call: .
cdr3_aa: CASSLKGWGEKAFF; cdr3_nt: TGTGCCAGCAGCTTAAAAGGCTGGGGGGAAAAAGCTTTCTTT; clone_size: few; j_call: TRBJ1-1; v_call: TRBV11-3; d_call: .
cdr3_aa: CASSRDGGGNQPQHF; cdr3_nt: TGTGCCAGCAGTCGGGACGGGGGAGGGAATCAGCCCCAGCATTTT; clone_size: many; j_call: TRBJ1-5; v_call: TRBV6-5; d_call: .
cdr3_aa: CASSQDRPLEPQHF; cdr3_nt: TGTGCCAGCAGCCAGGACAGGCCTCTAGAGCCCCAGCATTTT; clone_size: .; j_call: TRBJ1-5; v_call: TRBV10-3; d_call: TRBD1
cdr3_aa: CSASGGEAFF; cdr3_nt: TGCAGTGCTAGTGGGGGTGAAGCTTTCTTT; clone_size: medium-sized; j_call: TRBJ1-1; v_call: TRBV20-1; d_call: .
cdr3_aa: CAISDSGFYLCAWSVSRRYGYTF; cdr3_nt: .; clone_size: .; j_call: TRBJ1-2; v_call: TRBV10-3; d_call: .
cdr3_aa: CASSADWLEKLFF; cdr3_nt: TGTGCCAGCAGTGCTGACTGGCTTGAAAAACTGTTTTTT; clone_size: many; j_call: TRBJ1-4; v_call: TRBV6-1; d_call: .
cdr3_aa: CASRPGEQYF; cdr3_nt: TGCGCCAGCAGGCCGGGGGAGCAGTACTTC; clone_size: .; j_call: TRBJ2-7; v_call: TRBV5-1; d_call: .
cdr3_aa: CASSYGVNTEAFF; cdr3_nt: TGTGCCAGTAGTTACGGGGTGAACACTGAAGCTTTCTTT; clone_size: .; j_call: TRBJ1-1; v_call: TRBV19; d_call: .
cdr3_aa: CATARDNTDTQYF; cdr3_nt: TGTGCCACCGCACGGGACAACACAGATACGCAGTATTTT; clone_size: .; j_call: TRBJ2-3; v_call: TRBV24-1; d_call: .
cdr3_aa: CASSVQGYEQPQHF; cdr3_nt: TGCGCCAGCAGCGTGCAGGGTTACGAGCAGCCCCAGCATTTT; clone_size: .; j_call: TRBJ1-5; v_call: TRBV5-1; d_call: .
cdr3_aa: CASSLVCAMGSEKLFF; cdr3_nt: TGTGCCAGCAGCTTAGTGTGTGCCATGGGAAGTGAAAAACTGTTTTTT; clone_size: many; j_call: TRBJ1-4; v_call: TRBV7-4; d_call: .
cdr3_aa: CASASGKGYEQYF; cdr3_nt: TGTGCCAGCGCTAGCGGAAAAGGTTACGAGCAGTACTTC; clone_size: .; j_call: TRBJ2-7; v_call: TRBV19; d_call: TRBD2
cdr3_aa: CASRPHRELFF; cdr3_nt: TGTGCCAGCAGACCCCACAGGGAGCTGTTTTTT; clone_size: .; j_call: TRBJ2-2; v_call: TRBV6-9; d_call: .
cdr3_aa: CSGRVGDGSGYF; cdr3_nt: .; clone_size: once; j_call: TRBJ2-7; v_call: TRBV20-1; d_call: .
cdr3_aa: CASSLKGTFF; cdr3_nt: TGTGCCAGCAGCTTAAAGGGGACGTTTTTT; clone_size: .; j_call: TRBJ1-4; v_call: TRBV13; d_call: .
cdr3_aa: CASSEGTSEQYF; cdr3_nt: TGTGCCAGCAGTGAGGGGACCTCCGAGCAGTACTTC; clone_size: .; j_call: TRBJ2-7; v_call: TRBV2; d_call: .
cdr3_aa: CASSSDRGEHTEAFF; cdr3_nt: TGTGCCAGCAGTTCTGACAGGGGAGAACACACTGAAGCTTTCTTT; clone_size: many; j_call: TRBJ1-1; v_call: TRBV28; d_call: TRBD1
cdr3_aa: CASSIDMAGNYGYTF; cdr3_nt: TGTGCCAGTAGTATAGATATGGCCGGAAACTATGGCTACACCTTC; clone_size: .; j_call: TRBJ1-2; v_call: TRBV19; d_call: .
cdr3_aa: CAGSRGGSQPQHF; cdr3_nt: TGTGCCGGGTCCCGGGGTGGCTCCCAGCCCCAGCATTTT; clone_size: few; j_call: TRBJ1-5; v_call: TRBV28; d_call: .
cdr3_aa: CASSSRTGNFNEQYF; cdr3_nt: TGTGCCAGCAGCTCACGGACAGGGAACTTCAACGAGCAGTACTTC; clone_size: .; j_call: TRBJ2-7; v_call: TRBV7-6; d_call: TRBD1
cdr3_aa: CASSESTGGGARGPSYEQYF; cdr3_nt: TGCGCCAGCAGTGAGTCTACGGGGGGTGGGGCCAGGGGGCCTTCCTACGAGCAGTACTTC; clone_size: .; j_call: TRBJ2-7; v_call: TRBV10-2; d_call: .
cdr3_aa: CSEWQGGVEQYF; cdr3_nt: TGCAGCGAATGGCAGGGGGGGGTCGAGCAGTACTTC; clone_size: .; j_call: TRBJ2-7; v_call: TRBV29-1; d_call: .
cdr3_aa: CASSQAGGDEAFF; cdr3_nt: TGCGCCAGCAGCCAAGCTGGGGGTGATGAAGCTTTCTTT; clone_size: many; j_call: TRBJ1-1; v_call: TRBV4-1; d_call: .
cdr3_aa: CASSWGRANLPQHF; cdr3_nt: TGTGCCAGCAGCTGGGGCAGGGCCAATCTGCCCCAGCATTTT; clone_size: .; j_call: TRBJ1-5; v_call: TRBV5-5; d_call: .
cdr3_aa: CASSLRRVWVLTDTQYF; cdr3_nt: TGTGCCAGCAGTCTACGCAGGGTTTGGGTTTTAACAGATACGCAGTATTTT; clone_size: .; j_call: TRBJ2-3; v_call: TRBV7-8; d_call: .
cdr3_aa: CASSSQPTEAFF; cdr3_nt: TGTGCCAGCAGCTCCCAGCCCACTGAAGCTTTCTTT; clone_size: .; j_call: TRBJ1-1; v_call: TRBV5-4; d_call: .
cdr3_aa: CASSMSIWDSNEKLFF; cdr3_nt: TGTGCCAGTAGTATGAGCATTTGGGACTCTAATGAAAAACTGTTTTTT; clone_size: .; j_call: TRBJ1-4; v_call: TRBV19; d_call: .
cdr3_aa: CASRDSSYEQYF; cdr3_nt: TGTGCCAGCAGGGACAGCTCCTACGAGCAGTACTTC; clone_size: few; j_call: TRBJ2-7; v_call: TRBV2; d_call: .
cdr3_aa: CAARWTSSYNEQFF; cdr3_nt: TGTGCCGCAAGGTGGACAAGCTCCTACAATGAGCAGTTCTTC; clone_size: medium-sized; j_call: TRBJ2-1; v_call: TRBV2; d_call: .
cdr3_aa: CASSPYTGTRVNEQFF; cdr3_nt: TGTGCCAGCAGTCCATATACCGGGACTAGAGTTAATGAGCAGTTCTTC; clone_size: many; j_call: TRBJ2-1; v_call: TRBV27; d_call: TRBD2
cdr3_aa: CASSPDEQYF; cdr3_nt: TGTGCCAGCAGCCCCGACGAGCAGTACTTC; clone_size: many; j_call: TRBJ2-7; v_call: TRBV7-9; d_call: .